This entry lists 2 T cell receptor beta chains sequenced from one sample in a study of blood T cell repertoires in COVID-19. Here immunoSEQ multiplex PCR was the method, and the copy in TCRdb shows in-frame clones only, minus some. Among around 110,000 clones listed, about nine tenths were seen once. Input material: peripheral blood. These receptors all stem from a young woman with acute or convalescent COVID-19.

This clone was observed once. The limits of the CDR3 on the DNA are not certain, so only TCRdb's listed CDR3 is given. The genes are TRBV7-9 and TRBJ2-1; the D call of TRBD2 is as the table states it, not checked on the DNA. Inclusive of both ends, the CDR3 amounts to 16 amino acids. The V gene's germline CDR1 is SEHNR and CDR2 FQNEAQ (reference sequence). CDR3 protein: CASSSSPGLAANEQFF.

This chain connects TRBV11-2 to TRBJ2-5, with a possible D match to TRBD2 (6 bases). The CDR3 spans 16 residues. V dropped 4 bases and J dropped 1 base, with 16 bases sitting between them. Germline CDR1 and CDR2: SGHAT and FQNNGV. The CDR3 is CASSSLQLGGQETQYF. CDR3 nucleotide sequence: TGTGCCAGCAGCTCTCTCCAGCTGGGGGGCCAAGAGACCCAGTACTTC.